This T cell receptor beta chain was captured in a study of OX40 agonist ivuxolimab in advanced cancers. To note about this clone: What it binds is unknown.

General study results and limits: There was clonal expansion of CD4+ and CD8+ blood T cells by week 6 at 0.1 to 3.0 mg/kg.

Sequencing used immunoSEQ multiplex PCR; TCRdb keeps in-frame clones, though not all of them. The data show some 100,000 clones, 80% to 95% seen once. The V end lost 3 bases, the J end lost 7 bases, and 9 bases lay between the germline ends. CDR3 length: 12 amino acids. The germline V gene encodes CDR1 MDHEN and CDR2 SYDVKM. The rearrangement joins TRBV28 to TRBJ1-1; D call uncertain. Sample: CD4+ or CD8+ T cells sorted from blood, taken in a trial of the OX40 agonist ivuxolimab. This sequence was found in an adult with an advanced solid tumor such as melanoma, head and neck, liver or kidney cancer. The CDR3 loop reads CASSFNAREAFF. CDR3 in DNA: TGTGCCAGCAGTTTCAATGCCCGTGAAGCTTTCTTT. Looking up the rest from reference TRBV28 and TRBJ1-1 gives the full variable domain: DVKVTQSSRYLVKRTGEKVFLECVQDMDHENMFWYRQDPGLGLRLIYFSYDVKMKEKGDIPEGYSVSREKKERFSLILESASTNQTSMYLCASSFNAREAFFGQGTRLTVV.